A single sample is the source of the 2 T cell receptor beta chains below, sequenced in a study of T cell responses to AZD1222 COVID-19 vaccine. Some clones are missing from TCRdb's copy, which holds only in-frame ones; the method was immunoSEQ multiplex PCR. In the table there are around 100,000 clones, 90% of which are singletons. The sample consisted of peripheral blood, taken on day 0 of AZD1222 vaccination. The receptors derive from an adult in good health.

V gene TRBV6-1 combines with J gene TRBJ1-3; the match to TRBD1 covers 7 bases. The germline V gene has CDR1 MNHNS and CDR2 SASEGT. The CDR3 is 15 amino acids. The V segment lost 6 bases and the J segment 4 bases; nucleotides outside the gene matches: 9. The DNA for the CDR3 is TGTGCCAGCAGCCTTCAGGGGGAGTTAGGAAACACCATATATTTT. The encoded protein is CASSLQGELGNTIYF.

The rearrangement links TRBV27 to TRBJ1-6, with D possibly being TRBD1 (6 bases). V gave up 7 bases and J gave up 5 bases, with 12 bases separating them. CDR3 length equals 14 residues. CDR1 and CDR2 (germline): MNHEY, SMNVEV (reference sequence). Here the CDR3 reads CASMFGGHNSPLHF. CDR3 nucleotides: TGTGCCAGCATGTTTGGGGGCCATAATTCACCCCTCCACTTT.